These 7 T cell receptor beta chains came from one sample sequenced in a study of tissue T cells after allogeneic stem cell transplantation. Time point defined: mouse harvest day 14 after allogeneic transplant. Mouse grafts combined 10^7 T-cell-depleted bone marrow cells with 10^6 splenic CD5+ T cells. Clones were read by immunoSEQ multiplex PCR, and TCRdb kept only the in-frame ones, dropping some. This sample carries several thousand clones, nearly 40% of them seen once, and the ten largest clones take roughly a quarter. Sequencing was performed on gut tissue. The receptors were sampled from a female BALB/c mouse given C57BL/6 T cells with graft-versus-host disease after an allogeneic hematopoietic cell transplant.

Concerning this clone itself: Each gene name is a mouse one. The read ends 1 residue shy of where the CDR3 ends; the end is completed using the germline J gene. This sequence joins TRBV3 and TRBJ1-2; D is possibly TRBD1 (5 bases). The V and J ends lost 4 bases and 0 bases respectively, with 6 bases between them. The germline CDR1 and CDR2 sequences are SNHLY and FYNGKV (reference sequence). The CDR3 has 13 residues. CDR3: CASSWTSNSDYTF. Partial CDR3 DNA: TGTGCCAGCAGCTGGACATCAAACTCCGACTACACC.

In this sample, this clone turned up a few times. Gene names and germline match the mouse. CDR3 sequence: CASSLNRYEQYF. CDR3 bases read: TGTGCCAGCAGTCTGAACAGATATGAACAGTAC. The chain uses TRBV26 and TRBJ2-7; no clear D. The DNA ends 1 residue before the CDR3 does, and the rest of the CDR3 is filled in from the germline J gene. The CDR3 loop spans 12 amino acids. The V gene's germline CDR1 is KGHPV and CDR2 FQNQEV (reference sequence). The V end was cut by 2 bases, the J end by 4 bases, with 6 bases between.

Concerning this clone itself: Here the gene names and germline are mouse. The CDR3 is cut off 1 residue early in the read; its end comes from the germline J gene. V gene TRBV23 combines with J gene TRBJ2-4; TRBD2, as called in the table, went unchecked against the DNA. Germline CDR1 and CDR2: KGHTA and FQNQQP. The CDR3 sequence is 15 residues long. Partial CDR3 DNA: TGCTCCAGCAGTCAATCTGGGGGTAGTCAAAACACCTTGTAC. Protein: CSSSQSGGSQNTLY. The CDR3 reads in full as CSSSQSGGSQNTLYF.

Comments on this clone: Here the gene names and germline are mouse. Here the CDR3 reads CSSRLQGSQNTLYF. CDR3 DNA, as far as it was read: TGCTCCAGCAGACTACAGGGGAGTCAAAACACCTTGTAC. The gene calls are TRBV23 and TRBJ2-4; the table's D gene call, TRBD1, was not cross checked with the DNA. The CDR3 goes on 1 residue after the read ends, and that part is filled in from the germline J gene. CDR3 length: 14 amino acids. CDR1 is KGHTA and CDR2 is FQNQQP in the germline V gene. Looking up the rest from reference TRBV23 and TRBJ2-4 gives the full variable domain: DAAVTQKPRYLIKMKGQEAEMKCIPEKGHTAVFWYQQKQSKELKFLIYFQNQQPLDQIDMVKERFSAVCPSSSLCSLGIRTCEAEDSALYLCSSRLQGSQNTLYFGAGTRLSVL.

This clone qualifies as medium-sized. Any gene name here is a mouse gene name. The read gets to within 1 residue of the CDR3 end, and the germline J gene fills in the rest. The J gene is TRBJ1-3, the V gene TRBV26; the D is unclear. This CDR3 contains 12 residues. Germline V gene data show CDR1 as KGHPV and CDR2 as FQNQEV (reference sequence). V dropped 3 bases and J dropped 4 bases, with 4 bases sitting between them. This chain's CDR3 is CASSLQGNTLYF. The CDR3 DNA, read in part, is TGTGCCAGCAGTCTACAGGGAAATACGCTCTAT.

By share, this clone counts as medium-sized. The genes and germline here are from mouse. The CDR3 end lies 1 residue beyond the end of the read and is filled in from the germline J gene. The V call is TRBV13-3, the J call TRBJ1-1, with TRBD1 as a possible D gene (5 bases). CDR1 is NNHDY, CDR2 SYVADS, per germline. This CDR3 spans 11 amino acids. Trimming shortened V by 7 bases and J by 6 bases, and 10 bases separated the two germline ends. The chain's CDR3 is CASQGRAEVFF. The covered CDR3 bases are TGTGCCAGCCAAGGCAGGGCAGAAGTCTTC.

In its sample, this clone is large (0.1 to 1%). The genes are named according to mouse. Coverage ceases 1 residue before the CDR3 finishes, and the germline J gene fills in the end. This chain uses TRBV14 with TRBJ2-7; the D gene is possibly TRBD1 (5 bases). Between the trimmed V and J ends, which lost 2 bases and 4 bases, there was a span of 7 bases. Germline V gene data show CDR1 as SGHDT and CDR2 as FRDEAV. The CDR3 loop spans 12 amino acids. CDR3 region: CASSLEGYEQYF. Incomplete CDR3 DNA: TGTGCCAGCAGTTTGGAGGGGTATGAACAGTAC.